The rows below give T cell receptor beta chains drawn from one sample of a study of T cell responses to AZD1222 COVID-19 vaccine. TCRdb keeps only in-frame clones here, not all; method: immunoSEQ multiplex PCR. The sample holds 250,000 to 300,000 clones, about 94% seen once. The input for sequencing was peripheral blood, taken 28 days after the second AZD1222 dose. Every receptor here comes from an adult who received the AZD1222 COVID-19 vaccine. The CDR3 runs from the conserved cysteine through the conserved F or W.

cdr3_aa v_call
CASSLARKNEQYF TRBV12-3/TRBV12-4
CASRDRWDTEAFF TRBV2
CASSVVGLHMSNQPQHF TRBV9
CASSFMEYEQYF TRBV5-6
CASSRAPRDDTDTQYF TRBV19
CASGFLNEQFF TRBV12-5
CASSFAVRGNQPQHF TRBV28
CAWSVLGISSYEQYF TRBV30
CASSYGGQPQHF TRBV19
CASSLGGLAGPNTGELFF TRBV7-6
CASSIGGLTNYGYTF TRBV19
CATSVRGRGTDTQYF TRBV24-1
CASWDSTNEKLFF TRBV12-3/TRBV12-4
CASSEGPRTANEKLFF TRBV9
CASSHPPGWTGVTYEQYF TRBV28
CASSSPSGGNHEKLFF TRBV5-5
CASSFRGHEKLFF TRBV12-3/TRBV12-4
CASSVVQGADTQYF TRBV9
CASSYGDYEQYF TRBV7-9
CASSSTGPTNYGYTF TRBV7-2
CASTRTALISGANVLTF TRBV2
CAISEGGERTEAFF TRBV10-3
CASSPLGGGLNEQFF TRBV7-3
CASSFGTAPTGELFF TRBV9
CASSIGTNQPQHF TRBV19
CASSLGQGVHEQYF TRBV5-4
CASTPGASGTDTQYF TRBV7-8
CASSIEAAGLARGAGELFF TRBV19